Described below is a single TCR beta chain sequence and its context. The data were taken from a study of blood T cell repertoires in COVID-19. Background on the study: Some COVID-19 samples were acute and others convalescent; all came from the United States, Italy and Spain. T cells, B-cell-depleted T cells, or PBMCs provided the cDNA or gDNA that served as material.

Original handling: Reference gene primer amplification gave estimated nucleated cell counts. Using immunoSEQ multiplex PCR, the repertoire was profiled, and TCRdb retains in-frame clones only, with some absent. That table furnishes V, J and clone size, whereas the DNA furnished D and trimming. The sample carries some 150,000 clones, 85% recorded once. This receptor was taken from a woman aged 40 to 50 with active or convalescent COVID-19. Sequencing used peripheral blood.

CDR3 loop: CASSAAGTPYNEQFF. The CDR3 DNA reads TGTGCCAGCAGCGCCGCGGGGACCCCCTACAATGAGCAGTTCTTC. This sequence joins TRBV7-9 and TRBJ2-1; TRBD2 might be the D (6 bases). This CDR3 contains 15 residues. From germline, CDR1 is SEHNR and CDR2 FQNEAQ (reference sequence). Trimming removed 5 bases at V and 2 bases at J, with 13 bases between.